The entry below describes one T cell receptor (beta chain). This entry belongs to a study of T cell repertoires in ileal Crohn's disease. Here immunoSEQ multiplex PCR was the method, and the copy in TCRdb shows in-frame clones only, minus some. The sample has some 10,000 clones; around 77% are singletons. Time point meaning: neoterminal ileum biopsy at postoperative endoscopy, about 6 months after surgery. The origin of this receptor is an adult with Crohn's disease. Material for sequencing was ileal tissue.

In DNA, the CDR3 is TGTGCCAGCAGCACGACAGGGAATAGCTACACCTTC. It codes for CASSTTGNSYTF. This chain links TRBV5-5 with TRBJ1-2, with TRBD1 matching over 7 bases. V was clipped by 4 bases and J by 9 bases; unmatched bases: 6. Germline V CDR1 and CDR2: SGHKS, YYEKEE (reference sequence). The CDR3 is 12 amino acids.